The 5 T cell receptor beta chains below all came from one sample that was sequenced in a study of low-dose radiotherapy and immunotherapy resistance in tumors. cDNA synthesis used a TRAV/TRBV-specific primer set for both chains. A constant-region primer paired with the V-primer adapter amplified TCRs over about 18 PCR cycles. TCRdb processed the reads anew with MiXCR; each CDR3 protein has one entry. Of tens of thousands of distinct CDR3 sequences listed, approximately 22% are singletons. The time point: after trial treatment. Regarding treatment: LDRT plus nivolumab, ipilimumab, low-dose cyclophosphamide and aspirin (RACIN trial). The sample consisted of PBMCs, taken after low-dose radiotherapy plus immunotherapy. Source of these receptors: a female donor with ovarian cancer.

The table lists this clonotype with a few counts. A read error likely explains this, since a far larger clone differs by one base. The V and J genes are TRBV6-6 and TRBJ2-7, with 7 nucleotides matching TRBD2. The CDR3 length is 15 residues. With 5 bases clipped from V and 2 bases from J, the junction kept 9 bases outside the gene matches. Germline V gene data show CDR1 as MNHNY and CDR2 as SVGAGI (reference sequence). CDR3 protein: CASSDPLAAAYEQYF. The CDR3 DNA is TGTGCCAGCAGTGACCCGCTAGCGGCAGCCTACGAGCAGTACTTC.

This clonotype was detected ten times or more. CDR3 sequence (DNA): TGCGCCAGCAGCCAACAGGGTATGAACACTGAAGCTTTCTTT. It codes for CASSQQGMNTEAFF. J is TRBJ1-1 and V is TRBV5-1, with D perhaps TRBD1 (6 bases). V lost 4 bases to trimming and J lost 0 bases, with 10 bases between them. Germline CDR1 is SGHRS and CDR2 is YFSETQ. This CDR3 has 14 amino acids.

At least ten counts were recorded for this clonotype. This chain joins TRBV2 and TRBJ2-2, with 7 bases aligning to TRBD2. The CDR3 is 14 amino acids. Germline V lookup: CDR1 SNHLY, CDR2 FYNNEI. V lost 5 bases, J lost 7 bases, and 7 bases stayed unmatched. CDR3 loop: CASSRTRVIGELFF. CDR3 in DNA: TGTGCCAGCAGTCGGACTAGAGTTATCGGGGAGCTGTTTTTT.

There are many counts of this clonotype. V gene TRBV19 combines with J gene TRBJ1-5, with D possibly being TRBD1 (6 bases). The V end was cut by 7 bases, the J end by 0 bases, with 7 bases between. The germline V gene encodes CDR1 LNHDA and CDR2 SQIVND (reference sequence). The CDR3 extends over 13 amino acids. Written as DNA, the CDR3 is TGTGCCAGTAACAGGGATAGCAATCAGCCCCAGCATTTT. Translating it yields CASNRDSNQPQHF. Full variable domain (outside the CDR3, taken from reference TRBV19 and TRBJ1-5): DGGITQSPKYLFRKEGQNVTLSCEQNLNHDAMYWYRQDPGQGLRLIYYSQIVNDFQKGDIAEGYSVSREKKESFPLTVTSAQKNPTAFYLCASNRDSNQPQHFGDGTRLSIL.

This clonotype was seen more than once but under ten times. This chain uses TRBV24-1 with TRBJ2-6; 8 nucleotides align to TRBD1. The junction had 7 bases not matched to a gene; V was cut back by 7 bases and J by 0 bases. This CDR3 comprises 17 residues. From germline, CDR1 is KGHDR and CDR2 SFDVKD. The CDR3 region has the DNA TGTGCCACCAGGGGCCGGGACAGGACCTCTGGGGCCAACGTCCTGACTTTC. It specifies CATRGRDRTSGANVLTF.